This TCR beta chain was recovered during a study of blood T cells in healthy people across ages. Study results and caveats: Unsorted PBMCs prevented conclusive naive versus antigen-experienced comparison. Not knowing donor CMV status may have confounded expanded clonotype changes. Across the age range, TCR beta diversity per million T cells fell in a roughly linear way. The long-lived group displayed more naive CD4+ cells, plus higher diversity, than the aged donors did.

Combining a sample-barcoded 5' primer with a J-beta primer mix, a second PCR ran for roughly 6 to 11 cycles. TCRdb independently ran MiXCR on the 5' RACE reads; one entry per CDR3 protein. The repertoire consists of some 920,000 distinct CDR3 sequences, with roughly 51% occurring once and the leading ten covering about 20%. Trimming stripped 2 bases from V and 4 bases from J, with 18 bases between. Per germline, CDR1 MNHEY and CDR2 SMNVEV (reference sequence). The CDR3 totals 16 residues. The table lists this clonotype with a few counts. Its antigen is as yet unknown. The sequenced sample consisted of blood. The chain links TRBV27 to TRBJ2-7; weak D call: TRBD1 (6 bases). This TCR derives from a woman in her sixties or seventies in good health. CDR3 loop: CASSLLGGLERYEQYF. DNA of the CDR3: TGTGCCAGCAGTTTACTAGGGGGTTTAGAGCGGTACGAGCAGTACTTC.